This TCR beta chain was identified in a study of T-cell reconstitution after alpha-beta-depleted transplantation in children. Study findings and constraints: Recipient T cells and thymic progenitors that survived gave rise to the high TCRbeta diversity observed at day 60 in some patients. One year after transplant, T-cell counts and diversity came mostly from newly produced T cells. Several hundred expanded graft clones reportedly were the source of alpha-beta T cells about two months after transplant.

As it was prepared, the TCRbeta library received unique molecular identifiers. MiXCR, run by TCRdb on the PCR reads, gives a single entry per CDR3 protein. The table lists under 50,000 distinct CDR3 sequences, about 9% of them singletons. The table lists this clonotype with a few counts. Its antigen remains unidentified. Deletions cut 5 bases from V and 4 bases from J, with 12 bases between. The CDR3 has 14 amino acids. Germline CDR1 is MDHEN and CDR2 is SYDVKM. Specimen: PBMCs, mostly from graft donor cells, collected 60 days after TCRalphabeta/CD19-depleted stem cell transplant. The chain carries TRBV28 and TRBJ1-5; tentatively, D is TRBD1 (6 bases). This sequence was found in a male patient between 2 and 10 years old who had a stem cell transplant for chronic granulomatous disease, so the T cells may come from the graft donor. CDR3 residues: CASSLDSINQPQHF. The DNA of the CDR3 is TGTGCCAGCAGTCTGGACAGCATAAATCAGCCCCAGCATTTT. Together with reference TRBV28 and TRBJ1-5, the CDR3 gives the full variable domain: DVKVTQSSRYLVKRTGEKVFLECVQDMDHENMFWYRQDPGLGLRLIYFSYDVKMKEKGDIPEGYSVSREKKERFSLILESASTNQTSMYLCASSLDSINQPQHFGDGTRLSIL.